This passage covers 7 T cell receptor beta chains from one sample sequenced in a study of blood T cell repertoires in COVID-19. Sequencing was performed with immunoSEQ multiplex PCR; in TCRdb, only in-frame clones are kept and a portion is missing. The top ten clones hold more than 9% of a sample with around 360,000 clones, 87% of them seen once. What was sequenced was peripheral blood. The receptor set was obtained from a woman aged 30 to 39 with COVID-19, enrolled during active disease.

V gene TRBV9 combines with J gene TRBJ1-2; 7 bases line up with TRBD1. V was pared by 0 bases and J by 0 bases, with 14 bases of the junction left unmatched. There are 19 residues in the CDR3. Germline CDR1 and CDR2: SGDLS and YYNGEE. In DNA form, the CDR3 reads TGTGCCAGCAGCGTAGGGAAGGGAGCGGCGACAGGGACTAACTATGGCTACACCTTC. It encodes CASSVGKGAATGTNYGYTF.

This clone occurred once. The chain is built from TRBV12-2 and TRBJ2-7; the tabulated D call, TRBD2, remains unverified against the DNA. TRBV12-2 is a known pseudogene. This CDR3 region has 17 residues. The DNA for the CDR3 is TGTGCAAGTCGCTTTTATGTAATTAGCGGGAGCTCCTACGAGCAGTACTTC. Protein product: CASRFYVISGSSYEQYF.

This clone was counted a few times. The V call is TRBV5-1, the J call TRBJ2-7; TRBD2 aligns across 12 bases. There are 18 residues in the CDR3. Germline V gives CDR1 SGHRS, CDR2 YFSETQ. V was pared by 0 bases and J by 7 bases, with 14 bases of the junction left unmatched. CDR3 sequence: CASSLVASGRGTVWEQYF. The CDR3 DNA reads as TGCGCCAGCAGCTTGGTGGCTAGCGGGAGGGGAACTGTCTGGGAGCAGTACTTC.

At least ten counts were recorded for this clone. V gene TRBV10-3 combines with J gene TRBJ2-2; the match to TRBD2 covers 12 bases. CDR1 and CDR2 from the germline V gene are ENHRY and SYGVKD. The length of the CDR3 is 15 residues. Trimming took 5 bases from V and 5 from J; bases not matched to a gene: 3. The CDR3, as DNA: TGTGCCATCAGTCACGGGACTAGCGGGACCGGGGAGCTGTTTTTT. This gives the protein CAISHGTSGTGELFF.

V gene TRBV27 combines with J gene TRBJ2-5; 9 bases line up with TRBD1. The CDR3 covers 16 residues. Germline V lookup: CDR1 MNHEY, CDR2 SMNVEV (reference sequence). Losses at the gene ends were 2 bases for V and 7 bases for J; bases not matched to a gene: 11. CDR3 residues: CASSLGVGTGPGTQYF. In nucleotides, the CDR3 is TGTGCCAGCAGTTTAGGTGTGGGGACAGGGCCTGGGACCCAGTACTTC.

This clone was detected once. This chain links TRBV9 with TRBJ2-7; perhaps TRBD2 as D (6 bases). V was trimmed by 0 bases and J by 0 bases, leaving 16 bases between them. Germline CDR1 and CDR2: SGDLS and YYNGEE. The CDR3 consists of 17 residues. The CDR3 sequence is CASSVGDFTLSSYEQYF. The DNA of the CDR3 is TGTGCCAGCAGCGTAGGGGACTTTACATTAAGCTCCTACGAGCAGTACTTC.

The chain uses TRBV3-1 (or the pseudogene TRBV3-2) and TRBJ2-7; perhaps TRBD2 as D (6 bases). V was trimmed by 4 bases and J by 1 base, leaving 17 bases between them. The CDR3 is 16 amino acids. CDR1 and CDR2 (germline): LGHDT, YNNKEL (reference sequence). CDR3: CASSPYRGLVSYEQYF. The CDR3 DNA follows: TGTGCCAGCAGCCCCTACCGGGGACTGGTTTCCTACGAGCAGTACTTC.